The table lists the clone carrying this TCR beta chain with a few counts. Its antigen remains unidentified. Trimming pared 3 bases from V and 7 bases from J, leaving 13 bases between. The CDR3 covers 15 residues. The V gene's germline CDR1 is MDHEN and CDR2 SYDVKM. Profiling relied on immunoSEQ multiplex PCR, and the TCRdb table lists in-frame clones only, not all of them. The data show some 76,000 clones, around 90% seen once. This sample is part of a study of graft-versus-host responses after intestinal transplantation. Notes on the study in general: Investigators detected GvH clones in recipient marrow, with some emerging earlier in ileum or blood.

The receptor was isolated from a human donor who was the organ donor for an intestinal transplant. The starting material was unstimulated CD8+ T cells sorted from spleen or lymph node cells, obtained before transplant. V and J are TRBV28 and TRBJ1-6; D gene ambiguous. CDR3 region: CASSFRTRGNSPLHF. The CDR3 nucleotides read TGTGCCAGCAGTTTTAGAACTCGTGGCAATTCACCCCTCCACTTT.